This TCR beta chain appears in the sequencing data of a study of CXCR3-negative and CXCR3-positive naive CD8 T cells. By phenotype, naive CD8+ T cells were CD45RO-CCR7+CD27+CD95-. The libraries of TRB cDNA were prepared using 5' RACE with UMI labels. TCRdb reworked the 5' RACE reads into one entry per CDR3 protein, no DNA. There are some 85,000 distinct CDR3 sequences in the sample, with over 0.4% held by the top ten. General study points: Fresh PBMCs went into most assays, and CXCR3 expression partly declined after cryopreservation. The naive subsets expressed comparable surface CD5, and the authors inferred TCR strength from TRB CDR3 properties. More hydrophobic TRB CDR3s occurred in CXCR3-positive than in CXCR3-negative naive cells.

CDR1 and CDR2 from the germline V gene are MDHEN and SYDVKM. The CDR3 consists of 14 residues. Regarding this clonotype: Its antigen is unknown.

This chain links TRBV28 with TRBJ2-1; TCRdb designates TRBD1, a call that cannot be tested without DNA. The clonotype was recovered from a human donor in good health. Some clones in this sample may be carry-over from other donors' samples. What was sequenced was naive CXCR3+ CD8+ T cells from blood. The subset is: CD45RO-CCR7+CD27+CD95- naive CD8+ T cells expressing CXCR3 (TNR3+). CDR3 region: CASSVGGGDPEQFF.